This TCR beta chain was captured in a study of T cells in Graves' hyperthyroidism and ophthalmopathy. RNA transcripts provided the source from which TCR beta CDR3 regions were amplified. When the TCR CDR3 underwent first-round RT-PCR, the HTBI primer set was used. TCRdb fed the multiplex PCR reads into MiXCR, producing one record per CDR3 protein. The repertoire holds approximately 200,000 distinct CDR3 sequences, with roughly 18% as singletons. Germline lookup yields CDR1 LGHDT and CDR2 YNNKEL (reference sequence). This CDR3 is built from 12 residues. Between the trimmed V and J ends, which lost 4 bases and 4 bases, there was a span of 7 bases. Absent ophthalmopathy progression within 18 months defined stable Graves' hyperthyroidism. On this clonotype itself: Its antigen is unidentified.

Study observations and caveats: Ophthalmopathy was predicted by the model a median of approximately 6 months ahead of onset. Most clonotypes expanded in thyroid above 0.001 were likewise present in blood.

The genes are TRBV3-1 and TRBJ2-5; D is ambiguous. The clonotype was recovered from a man between 35 and 55 years old with Graves' hyperthyroidism. The sequencing sample was made of blood. The CDR3 loop is CASSRSIETQYF. The CDR3 DNA reads as TGTGCCAGCAGCCGGTCGATAGAGACCCAGTACTTC.